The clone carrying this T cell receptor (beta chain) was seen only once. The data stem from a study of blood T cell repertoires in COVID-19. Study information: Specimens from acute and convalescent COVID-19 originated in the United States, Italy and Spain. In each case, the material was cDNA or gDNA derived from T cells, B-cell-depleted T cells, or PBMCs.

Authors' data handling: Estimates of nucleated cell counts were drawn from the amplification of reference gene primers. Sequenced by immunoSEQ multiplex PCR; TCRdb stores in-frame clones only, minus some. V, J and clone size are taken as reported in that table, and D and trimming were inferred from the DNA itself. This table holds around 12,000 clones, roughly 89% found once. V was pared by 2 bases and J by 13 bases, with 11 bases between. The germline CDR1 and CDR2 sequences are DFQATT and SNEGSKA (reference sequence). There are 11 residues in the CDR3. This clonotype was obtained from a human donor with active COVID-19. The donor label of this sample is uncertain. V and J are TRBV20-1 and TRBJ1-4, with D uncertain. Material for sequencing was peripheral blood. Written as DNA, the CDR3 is TGCAGTGCTAGATCCCCCCGAGGACTGTTTTTT. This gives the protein CSARSPRGLFF.